Listed below are T cell receptor beta chains from one sample, sequenced in a study of technical replicates of blood from several donors. The assay was immunoSEQ multiplex PCR, and TCRdb's table has in-frame clones only and misses some. This table has fewer than 85,000 clones, approximately 96% appearing once. Input material: T cells isolated from PBMCs. These receptors came from a human donor in good health. Each CDR3 is given with its conserved first and last residue. The order of the fields is J gene, D gene, V gene, clone size, CDR3 protein, CDR3 DNA. A D gene is named only where the DNA matches it firmly. Not all rows give a size; the values are once, few, many and, for expanded clones, a class.

J gene: TRBJ2-7; D gene: NA; V gene: TRBV19; clone size: NA; CDR3 protein: CASSIAGLTYYEQYF; CDR3 DNA: TGTGCCAGTAGTATAGCAGGGCTGACTTACTACGAGCAGTACTTC
J gene: TRBJ1-4; D gene: NA; V gene: TRBV19; clone size: NA; CDR3 protein: CASSRQGGGTNEKLFF; CDR3 DNA: TGTGCCAGTAGTAGGCAGGGAGGTGGAACTAATGAAAAACTGTTTTTT
J gene: TRBJ1-2; D gene: NA; V gene: TRBV28; clone size: NA; CDR3 protein: CASTPPSGNYGYTF; CDR3 DNA: TGTGCCAGCACCCCTCCGTCGGGTAACTATGGCTACACCTTC
J gene: TRBJ2-3; D gene: NA; V gene: TRBV4-3; clone size: NA; CDR3 protein: CASSQLGDESDTQYF; CDR3 DNA: TGCGCCAGCAGCCAGCTGGGCGATGAGTCAGATACGCAGTATTTT
J gene: TRBJ1-1; D gene: NA; V gene: TRBV27; clone size: NA; CDR3 protein: CASSLSTGKAFF; CDR3 DNA: TGTGCCAGCAGTTTGAGTACAGGGAAAGCTTTCTTT
J gene: TRBJ2-1; D gene: TRBD2; V gene: TRBV29-1; clone size: NA; CDR3 protein: CSVELAGVLNEQFF; CDR3 DNA: TGCAGCGTGGAGCTAGCGGGAGTTCTGAATGAGCAGTTCTTC
J gene: TRBJ2-5; D gene: NA; V gene: TRBV9; clone size: once; CDR3 protein: CASSVFGGYETQYF; CDR3 DNA: TGTGCCAGCAGCGTATTTGGGGGCTATGAGACCCAGTACTTC
J gene: TRBJ1-1; D gene: NA; V gene: TRBV10-3; clone size: NA; CDR3 protein: CAIRSKTNTEAFF; CDR3 DNA: TGTGCCATCAGGTCCAAAACAAACACTGAAGCTTTCTTT
J gene: TRBJ2-7; D gene: NA; V gene: TRBV15; clone size: NA; CDR3 protein: CATSREGYYEQYF; CDR3 DNA: TGTGCCACCAGCAGGGAGGGATATTACGAGCAGTACTTC
J gene: TRBJ2-5; D gene: TRBD2; V gene: TRBV16; clone size: NA; CDR3 protein: CASSLIGGQETQYF; CDR3 DNA: TGTGCCAGCAGCCTTATCGGGGGGCAAGAGACCCAGTACTTC
J gene: TRBJ1-1; D gene: TRBD1; V gene: TRBV5-1; clone size: NA; CDR3 protein: CASSWDSLNTEAFF; CDR3 DNA: TGCGCCAGCAGCTGGGACAGCTTGAACACTGAAGCTTTCTTT
J gene: TRBJ2-7; D gene: TRBD2; V gene: TRBV7-9; clone size: NA; CDR3 protein: CASRSGRYNEQYF; CDR3 DNA: TGTGCCAGCAGAAGCGGGAGGTATAACGAGCAGTACTTC
J gene: TRBJ2-3; D gene: TRBD2; V gene: TRBV30; clone size: NA; CDR3 protein: CAWSGGTSGRDTQYF; CDR3 DNA: TGTGCCTGGAGTGGTGGGACTAGCGGGAGGGATACGCAGTATTTT
J gene: TRBJ2-7; D gene: TRBD2; V gene: TRBV11-3; clone size: once; CDR3 protein: CASSLGGAGGLREQYF; CDR3 DNA: TGTGCCAGCAGCTTAGGTGGGGCGGGAGGACTCCGCGAGCAGTACTTC
J gene: TRBJ2-6; D gene: TRBD1; V gene: TRBV7-3; clone size: NA; CDR3 protein: CASESWDRNSGANVLTF; CDR3 DNA: TGTGCCAGTGAGAGCTGGGACAGGAACTCTGGGGCCAACGTCCTGACTTTC
J gene: TRBJ2-1; D gene: NA; V gene: TRBV11-1; clone size: NA; CDR3 protein: CASSFGGTFNEQFF; CDR3 DNA: TGTGCCAGCAGCTTTGGCGGGACCTTCAATGAGCAGTTCTTC
J gene: TRBJ1-2; D gene: NA; V gene: TRBV7-3; clone size: NA; CDR3 protein: CASSLGYEGGYTF; CDR3 DNA: TGTGCCAGCAGCTTAGGTTATGAGGGAGGCTACACCTTC
J gene: TRBJ1-2; D gene: NA; V gene: TRBV6-5; clone size: NA; CDR3 protein: CASREAPTRGYGYTF; CDR3 DNA: TGTGCCAGCAGGGAGGCACCAACGCGCGGCTATGGCTACACCTTC
J gene: TRBJ1-1; D gene: TRBD1; V gene: TRBV9; clone size: NA; CDR3 protein: CASSPRDRVIPFF; CDR3 DNA: TGTGCCAGCAGCCCCCGGGACAGGGTAATACCTTTCTTT
J gene: TRBJ1-4; D gene: NA; V gene: TRBV11-3; clone size: NA; CDR3 protein: CASSSRTGIINEKLFF; CDR3 DNA: TGTGCCAGCAGCTCCCGTACGGGAATTATTAATGAAAAACTGTTTTTT
J gene: TRBJ2-4; D gene: NA; V gene: TRBV6-5; clone size: NA; CDR3 protein: CASSPPGTKGNIQYF; CDR3 DNA: TGTGCCAGCAGCCCTCCGGGTACCAAGGGGAACATTCAGTACTTC
J gene: TRBJ2-7; D gene: NA; V gene: TRBV5-6; clone size: NA; CDR3 protein: CASSLLYRDSYEQYF; CDR3 DNA: TGTGCCAGCAGCTTATTGTACCGGGACTCCTACGAGCAGTACTTC
J gene: TRBJ2-7; D gene: NA; V gene: TRBV5-6; clone size: NA; CDR3 protein: CASSQRTNTYEQYF; CDR3 DNA: TGTGCCAGCAGCCAAAGGACAAATACCTACGAGCAGTACTTC
J gene: TRBJ2-1; D gene: NA; V gene: TRBV2; clone size: NA; CDR3 protein: CANSQGVAGGDNEQFF; CDR3 DNA: TGTGCCAACTCCCAGGGGGTGGCGGGGGGAGACAATGAGCAGTTCTTC
J gene: TRBJ2-1; D gene: NA; V gene: TRBV6-1; clone size: NA; CDR3 protein: CASTDESYNEQFF; CDR3 DNA: TGTGCCAGCACCGATGAGAGTTACAATGAGCAGTTCTTC
J gene: TRBJ1-2; D gene: NA; V gene: TRBV30; clone size: once; CDR3 protein: CAWTPGTRYGYTF; CDR3 DNA: TGTGCCTGGACCCCCGGGACAAGATATGGCTACACCTTC
J gene: TRBJ2-5; D gene: TRBD1; V gene: TRBV5-4; clone size: NA; CDR3 protein: CASSLRQGVETQYF; CDR3 DNA: TGTGCCAGCAGCTTGAGACAGGGTGTAGAGACCCAGTACTTC
J gene: TRBJ2-3; D gene: TRBD2; V gene: TRBV4-3; clone size: NA; CDR3 protein: CASSLLGRTSAISTDTQYF; CDR3 DNA: TGCGCCAGCAGCCTACTAGGCCGGACTAGCGCTATTAGCACAGATACGCAGTATTTT
J gene: TRBJ2-1; D gene: NA; V gene: TRBV2; clone size: NA; CDR3 protein: CASTVGEQFF; CDR3 DNA: TGTGCCAGCACGGTCGGGGAGCAGTTCTTC
J gene: TRBJ2-1; D gene: NA; V gene: TRBV7-8; clone size: NA; CDR3 protein: CASSLAGSTYNEQFF; CDR3 DNA: TGTGCCAGCAGCTTAGCGGGCTCTACTTACAATGAGCAGTTCTTC
J gene: TRBJ1-5; D gene: NA; V gene: TRBV28; clone size: NA; CDR3 protein: CASIGGGNQPQHF; CDR3 DNA: TGTGCCAGCATCGGGGGGGGCAATCAGCCCCAGCATTTT
J gene: TRBJ2-2; D gene: TRBD2; V gene: TRBV7-3; clone size: NA; CDR3 protein: CASSFSGTSGFTGELFF; CDR3 DNA: TGTGCCAGCAGCTTTTCCGGGACTAGCGGATTCACCGGGGAGCTGTTTTTT
J gene: TRBJ1-2; D gene: TRBD1; V gene: TRBV27; clone size: NA; CDR3 protein: CASSFGTGRGYTF; CDR3 DNA: TGTGCCAGCAGTTTTGGGACAGGGCGCGGCTACACCTTC
J gene: TRBJ2-7; D gene: NA; V gene: TRBV18; clone size: NA; CDR3 protein: CASSPSLGTGVEQYF; CDR3 DNA: TGTGCCAGCTCACCATCGCTGGGTACGGGTGTCGAGCAGTACTTC
J gene: TRBJ1-2; D gene: NA; V gene: TRBV2; clone size: NA; CDR3 protein: CASSEYSGENGYGYTF; CDR3 DNA: TGTGCCAGCAGTGAATATTCAGGGGAGAATGGCTATGGCTACACCTTC
J gene: TRBJ2-1; D gene: NA; V gene: TRBV2; clone size: NA; CDR3 protein: CASNRETGYEQFF; CDR3 DNA: TGTGCCAGTAACAGGGAAACCGGCTATGAGCAGTTCTTC
J gene: TRBJ1-4; D gene: NA; V gene: TRBV5-4; clone size: NA; CDR3 protein: CASSLGQANEKLFF; CDR3 DNA: TGTGCCAGCAGCTTAGGCCAGGCAAATGAAAAACTGTTTTTT
J gene: TRBJ1-5; D gene: NA; V gene: TRBV1; clone size: NA; CDR3 protein: CTSSQASGQGISNQPQHF; CDR3 DNA: TGCACCAGCAGCCAAGCCTCGGGACAGGGGATATCCAATCAGCCCCAGCATTTT
J gene: TRBJ1-1; D gene: NA; V gene: TRBV5-1; clone size: NA; CDR3 protein: CASSPGTINTEAFF; CDR3 DNA: TGCGCCAGCAGCCCAGGGACTATTAACACTGAAGCTTTCTTT
J gene: TRBJ2-2; D gene: NA; V gene: TRBV5-1; clone size: NA; CDR3 protein: CASSWGPGAHQNTGELFF; CDR3 DNA: TGCGCCAGCAGCTGGGGCCCAGGGGCCCATCAGAACACCGGGGAGCTGTTTTTT
J gene: TRBJ2-1; D gene: NA; V gene: TRBV18; clone size: NA; CDR3 protein: CASSPPRVGLDEQFF; CDR3 DNA: TGTGCCAGCTCACCACCAAGGGTTGGACTGGATGAGCAGTTCTTC
J gene: TRBJ1-1; D gene: NA; V gene: TRBV4-2; clone size: NA; CDR3 protein: CASSLRTEGEAFF; CDR3 DNA: TGTGCCAGCAGCCTTAGGACAGAGGGTGAAGCTTTCTTT
J gene: TRBJ1-5; D gene: TRBD1; V gene: TRBV18; clone size: NA; CDR3 protein: CASSLTGLNQPQHF; CDR3 DNA: TGTGCCAGCTCACTGACAGGGCTCAATCAGCCCCAGCATTTT
J gene: TRBJ1-1; D gene: NA; V gene: TRBV25-1; clone size: NA; CDR3 protein: CASSERGENAFF; CDR3 DNA: TGTGCCAGCAGTGAACGGGGGGAAAATGCTTTCTTT
J gene: TRBJ2-7; D gene: NA; V gene: TRBV2; clone size: NA; CDR3 protein: CASRDGSGQYF; CDR3 DNA: TGTGCCAGCAGGGACGGGAGCGGGCAGTACTTC
J gene: TRBJ1-5; D gene: NA; V gene: TRBV10-3; clone size: once; CDR3 protein: CAISEGTPTSNQPQHF; CDR3 DNA: TGTGCCATCAGTGAGGGGACTCCGACTAGCAATCAGCCCCAGCATTTT
J gene: TRBJ1-3; D gene: NA; V gene: TRBV30; clone size: NA; CDR3 protein: CAWARTEQVTGNTIYF; CDR3 DNA: TGTGCCTGGGCAAGAACAGAACAGGTTACTGGAAACACCATATATTTT
J gene: TRBJ2-7; D gene: NA; V gene: TRBV29-1; clone size: NA; CDR3 protein: CSVGDSSYEQYF; CDR3 DNA: TGCAGCGTTGGAGACAGTTCCTACGAGCAGTACTTC